The rows below give T cell receptor beta chains drawn from one sample of a study of T cell clusters in autoimmune cytopenias. TCRdb reprocessed the multiplex PCR reads and stores each CDR3 protein as one record, lacking DNA. This sample's table reports thousands of distinct CDR3 sequences. Specimen: peripheral blood. The source is a human donor with an autoimmune cytopenia or autoimmune hepatitis (not recorded which). CDR3s include the opening cysteine and the closing phenylalanine or tryptophan. The order of the fields is J gene, V gene, clone size, CDR3 protein. Size tells how often a clone was seen (once, few, many) or the class of an expanded clone, and some rows leave it out.

TRBJ2-4 | TRBV6-5 | medium-sized | CASSQGGIQYF
TRBJ1-2 | TRBV5-1 | NA | CASKRSGHYGYTF
TRBJ2-5 | TRBV20-1 | NA | CSARDPSGRWQETQYF
TRBJ1-1 | TRBV12-3/TRBV12-4 | NA | CASSHRPVSTEAFF
TRBJ2-1 | TRBV27 | NA | CASRGRSSYNEQYF
TRBJ1-5 | TRBV29-1 | medium-sized | CSVKQGDQPQHF
TRBJ2-3 | TRBV4-3 | NA | CASSQDRGGPDTQYF
TRBJ1-4 | TRBV5-1 | NA | CASSLLLGASNEKLFF
TRBJ1-5 | TRBV20-1 | NA | CSASKEDQPQHF
TRBJ1-2 | TRBV6-5 | medium-sized | CASSYSPGPNFNYGYTF
TRBJ2-6 | TRBV5-6 | NA | CASSKGLGGDYSSGANVLTF
TRBJ2-7 | TRBV6-6 | medium-sized | CASSERSYGESSYEQYF
TRBJ1-1 | TRBV7-2 | NA | CASSSFWNTEAFF
TRBJ1-3 | TRBV7-2 | medium-sized | CASSQGVVNTIYF
TRBJ2-2 | TRBV7-9 | NA | CASSLESPGELFF
TRBJ2-1 | TRBV6-2/TRBV6-3 | medium-sized | CASSRREGPYNEQFF
TRBJ1-1 | TRBV12-3/TRBV12-4 | NA | CASSESQGLFGVNTEAFF
TRBJ2-6 | TRBV19 | medium-sized | CASSIRGLGGQGDSGANVLTF
TRBJ1-3 | TRBV7-9 | NA | CASSLVALNTIYF
TRBJ2-3 | TRBV12-3/TRBV12-4 | medium-sized | CASTVVIDTQYF
TRBJ1-1 | TRBV7-2 | NA | CASSLRRDRRGGDTEAFF
TRBJ1-3 | TRBV27 | medium-sized | CASILPRTRGSGNTIYF
TRBJ1-2 | TRBV27 | medium-sized | CASSLRGGTNYGYTF
TRBJ2-7 | TRBV7-6 | medium-sized | CASSLSGWAGDEQYF
TRBJ1-5 | TRBV19 | medium-sized | CASSARGRSNQPQHF
TRBJ2-3 | TRBV7-6 | medium-sized | CASSLISREGGDTQYF
TRBJ1-1 | TRBV6-4 | NA | CASSDSRGVSRGGLLGGDPEAFF
TRBJ2-3 | TRBV27 | medium-sized | CASSLSVTTDTQYF
TRBJ2-1 | TRBV12-3/TRBV12-4 | NA | CASSPGLAPQGSYNEQFF
TRBJ2-7 | TRBV27 | NA | CASSLTAGYEQYF
TRBJ2-3 | TRBV4-1 | NA | CASSQDPAGYTDTQYF
TRBJ1-2 | TRBV19 | medium-sized | CASRTELNYGYTF
TRBJ1-1 | TRBV5-1 | NA | CASSGHTEAFF
TRBJ2-5 | TRBV18 | medium-sized | CASSPTSGQETQYF
TRBJ2-7 | TRBV20-1 | NA | CSAPPTSGYEQYF
TRBJ2-1 | TRBV20-1 | NA | CSALYGLQNEQFF
TRBJ2-3 | TRBV12-3/TRBV12-4 | medium-sized | CASTGPRGGGTGQYF
TRBJ2-4 | TRBV18 | medium-sized | CASSPGQVLAKNIQYF
TRBJ1-5 | TRBV27 | medium-sized | CASSGGVGLQPQHF
TRBJ1-2 | TRBV20-1 | NA | CSAPGQANYGYTF
TRBJ2-3 | TRBV13 | NA | CASSVSLRDTQYF
TRBJ2-1 | TRBV27 | medium-sized | CASSFRPSGRSKVNEQFF
TRBJ1-5 | TRBV6-5 | medium-sized | CASSGLQGNQPQHF
TRBJ2-1 | TRBV7-3 | NA | CASSPTSGGAYNEQFF
TRBJ1-3 | TRBV7-2 | medium-sized | CASSLSGDQFF
TRBJ2-3 | TRBV6-5 | medium-sized | CASSYTSPRNTQYF
TRBJ1-1 | TRBV28 | NA | CASSEVGGATEAFF
TRBJ1-2 | TRBV19 | medium-sized | CASRDSALTGYGYTF
TRBJ1-6 | TRBV5-1 | medium-sized | CASSHGRTNSPLHF
TRBJ1-5 | TRBV29-1 | medium-sized | CSVIGDGNQPQHF
TRBJ2-7 | TRBV6-5 | medium-sized | CASRHRDSYEQYF
TRBJ2-7 | TRBV20-1 | NA | CSLRRGFDEQYF
TRBJ2-7 | TRBV6-5 | NA | CASTQGDRTYEQYF
TRBJ1-2 | TRBV7-9 | NA | CASSPVDRASRYGYTF
TRBJ1-3 | TRBV29-1 | large | CSVEVVGNTIYF
TRBJ1-1 | TRBV11-1 | NA | CASSLSGATEAFF
TRBJ1-3 | TRBV6-2/TRBV6-3 | medium-sized | CASSNLWGNTIYF
TRBJ1-1 | TRBV7-3 | NA | CASSSNFGGYTTEAFF
TRBJ2-7 | TRBV6-2/TRBV6-3 | medium-sized | CASSSRVNSYEQYF
TRBJ1-2 | TRBV6-5 | NA | CASINRGTNYGYTF